Detailed here is one TCR beta chain. The antigen is undetermined. The entry originates in a study of CD8 T cell repertoires and HIV-1 epitope variants. Study-wide context: An uncultured baseline aliquot held 1M T cells.

Produced via immunoSEQ multiplex PCR; TCRdb's table is partial and in-frame only. The repertoire holds about 5,500 clones, with approximately 61% as singletons. Sequenced sample: cultured CD8+ T cells derived from PBMCs. This receptor was taken from a male donor with HIV.

The CDR3 DNA follows: TGCGCCAGCAGCCAAGTGACTAGCAGGAATGAGCAGTTCTTC. Translated: CASSQVTSRNEQFF. The chain combines TRBV4-3 with TRBJ2-1, with TRBD2 identical over 7 bases. This CDR3 is 14 amino acids long. Trimming took 1 base from V and 7 from J; bases not matched to a gene: 4. The germline V gene has CDR1 LGHNA and CDR2 YSLEER.